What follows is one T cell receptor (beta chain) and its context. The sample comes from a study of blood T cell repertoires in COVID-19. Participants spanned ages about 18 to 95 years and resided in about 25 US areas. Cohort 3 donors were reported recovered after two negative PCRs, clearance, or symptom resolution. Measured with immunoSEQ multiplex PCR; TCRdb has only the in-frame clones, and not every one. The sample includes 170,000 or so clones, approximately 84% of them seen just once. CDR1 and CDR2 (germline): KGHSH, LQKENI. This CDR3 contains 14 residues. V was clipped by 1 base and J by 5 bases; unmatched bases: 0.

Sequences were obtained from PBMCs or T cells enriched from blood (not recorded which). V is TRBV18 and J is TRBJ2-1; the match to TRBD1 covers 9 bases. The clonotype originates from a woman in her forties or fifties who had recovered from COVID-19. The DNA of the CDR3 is TGTGCCAGCTCACCACGGGACAGGGACAATGAGCAGTTCTTC. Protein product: CASSPRDRDNEQFF.